This T cell receptor (beta chain) emerged from a study of pediatric ulcerative colitis (dated by TCRdb to about 2019). Turning to the overall study: Pancolitis was present in fewer than 10 ulcerative colitis patients and left-sided colitis in two, and histology consistent with ulcerative colitis was found in all of these patients. From about ten newly diagnosed, treatment-naive pediatric ulcerative colitis patients and a handful of non-IBD control children, paired blood and rectal samples were collected. By Pediatric Ulcerative Colitis Activity Index, two patients had mild disease, several had moderate disease and three had acute severe colitis.

About this clone itself: What antigen it recognizes has not been identified. Nothing much larger sits one base from this clone, and base qualities are not available.

During colonoscopy, one to two pinch biopsies were obtained from the rectum for research purposes. No immunosuppressive medication had been given to the ulcerative colitis patients before the diagnostic colonoscopy. Before DNA was isolated, the rectal biopsies underwent proteinase K digestion. The Wizard kit (Promega) was used to extract genomic DNA from the blood and intestinal samples. Results and caveats for the whole study, not just this receptor: Blood-derived T cells may have been included in the rectal pinch biopsies, particularly in patients with overt colitis. With only a few individuals, the healthy control group was small. A couple of rectal CDR3 clonotypes were detected in all ulcerative colitis patients and were not detected in any of the controls. Autologous blood-rectal clonal overlap was significantly higher in ulcerative colitis patients than in controls, suggesting increased T cell trafficking to inflamed tissue. A couple of patients' blood samples yielded substantially fewer templates for technical reasons and were excluded from blood-rectal overlap analysis. Features of the rectal repertoire distinguished controls, mild-moderate colitis patients and acute severe colitis patients, and in acute severe colitis, rectal diversity was reduced because of clonal expansions. Because repertoires were derived from total lymphocyte DNA, patterns in rare subsets such as regulatory T cells may not have been reflected.

The V and J ends are trimmed by 5 bases and 2 bases, leaving 14 bases between them. Via the germline V gene, CDR1 is MDHEN and CDR2 SYDVKM. Including the terminal cysteine and phenylalanine, the CDR3 comprises 15 residues. Only CDR3 DNA remains: 45 bases, in frame from the first base. Rearranged CDR3 beta regions were amplified from genomic DNA with multiplex V and J primers using the immunoSEQ TRB Survey service. To keep sequencing depth the same across samples, survey-level depth of up to 500,000 reads per sample was applied. The libraries were purified and pooled, then sequenced using Illumina technology. Concerning the study's data processing: Productive clonality, sample overlap, pairwise scatters, CDR3 beta length, V/D/J gene usage and productiveness were all assessed with the immunoSEQ online tools. Alongside Shannon and Simpson indices, calculated diversity was computed as the number of unique rearrangements divided by total templates, multiplied by 100. Principal component analysis used the R prcomp function and ggbiplot package on Z-score normalized data. Morisita's index was used to quantify the clonal overlap between blood and rectum within each subject. This immuneACCESS table, as held by TCRdb, lists in-frame sequences with V and J called but not all clones. Of the missing ones, under half trace to an unresolved V gene in checked studies; the others have no known cause. That table gives V, J and clone size, and the DNA gave D and trimming. Counted in this sample were some 50,000 clones; around 78% of them appeared once. The ten largest clones capture roughly 3.4% of the sample.

Recombination joined TRBV28 with TRBJ2-3; TRBD1 is perhaps the D gene, given 5 matching bases. The receptor's source is a girl under 18 with moderate ulcerative colitis. The material sequenced was gut tissue. CDR3 sequence: CASSKDNPNTDTQYF. The DNA reads TGTGCCAGCAGTAAGGACAACCCGAACACAGATACGCAGTATTTT. With all but the CDR3 taken from the reference TRBV28 and TRBJ2-3 genes, the full variable domain is: DVKVTQSSRYLVKRTGEKVFLECVQDMDHENMFWYRQDPGLGLRLIYFSYDVKMKEKGDIPEGYSVSREKKERFSLILESASTNQTSMYLCASSKDNPNTDTQYFGPGTRLTVL.